This entry lists 25 T cell receptor beta chains sequenced from one sample in a study of T-cell reconstitution after alpha-beta-depleted transplantation in children. Unique molecular identifiers were used in preparing the TCRbeta library. TCRdb used MiXCR to reprocess the PCR reads, holding one entry per CDR3 protein. This sample has 500,000 to 650,000 distinct CDR3 sequences, with approximately 12% found just once. The specimen was PBMCs, mostly from graft donor cells, collected 360 days after TCRalphabeta/CD19-depleted stem cell transplant. The receptors shown here come from a male patient aged 5 to 17 who had a stem cell transplant for acute myeloid leukemia, so the T cells may come from the graft donor.

In this sample, this clonotype turned up a few times. The J gene is TRBJ1-5, the V gene TRBV9; no clear D gene. CDR1 and CDR2 from the germline V gene are SGDLS and YYNGEE. The CDR3 extends over 14 amino acids. V gave up 2 bases and J gave up 3 bases, with 9 bases separating them. The CDR3 loop is CASSVTGNNQPQHF. CDR3 coding DNA: TGTGCCAGCAGCGTCACGGGAAACAATCAGCCCCAGCATTTT.

This clonotype was seen ten or more times. This chain links TRBV7-3 with TRBJ1-2; tentative D call: TRBD1 (5 bases). Between the trimmed V and J ends, which lost 6 bases and 5 bases, there was a span of 13 bases. Germline V lookup: CDR1 SGHTA, CDR2 FQGTGA. The CDR3 has 13 residues. The CDR3 DNA is TGTGCCAGCAGTCCGGGACCTCGGTATGGCTACACCTTC. It yields the protein CASSPGPRYGYTF.

There are a few counts of this clonotype. The chain uses TRBV12-3 or TRBV12-4 and TRBJ2-3; 12 bases are shared with TRBD2. V dropped 8 bases and J dropped 1; count of bases not matched to a gene: 1. The length of the CDR3 is 14 residues. CDR3 protein: CASRTSGGTDTQYF. The CDR3 bases are TGTGCCAGCCGGACTAGCGGGGGCACAGATACGCAGTATTTT.

V and J are TRBV10-3 and TRBJ2-7, with D possibly being TRBD1 or TRBD2 (5 bases each). This CDR3 has 12 residues. Germline V gives CDR1 ENHRY, CDR2 SYGVKD. Trimming cost V 10 bases and J 7 bases, with 17 bases left between them. The CDR3 here is CATGDGLGEQYF. In DNA form, the CDR3 reads TGTGCCACCGGGGACGGATTAGGAGAGCAGTACTTC.

There are a few counts of this clonotype. For the CDR3, the DNA is TGCGCCAGCAGCTGGCCGGGACTAGCGGGAGTATCGAACACCGGGGAGCTGTTTTTT. Its protein product is CASSWPGLAGVSNTGELFF. The chain couples TRBV5-1 to TRBJ2-2; 14 bases line up with TRBD2. The CDR3 sequence is 19 residues long. Per germline, CDR1 SGHRS and CDR2 YFSETQ. Trimming cost V 3 bases and J 0 bases; bases outside gene matches: 7.

This clonotype was counted at least ten times. The rearrangement joins TRBV12-3 or TRBV12-4 to TRBJ2-4; D might be TRBD2 (6 bases). V was pared by 6 bases and J by 2 bases, with 8 bases between. The CDR3 has 13 residues. The CDR3 coding sequence is TGTGCCAGCAGCGGGAGCTCCAAAAACATTCAGTACTTC. It specifies CASSGSSKNIQYF.

The chain has TRBV7-9 and TRBJ2-2; D possibly corresponds to TRBD1 (5 bases). V lost 4 bases, J lost 2 bases, and 14 bases lay in between. The CDR3 covers 16 residues. Germline V gene data show CDR1 as SEHNR and CDR2 as FQNEAQ (reference sequence). CDR3 amino acids: CASSSQGIANTGELFF. The CDR3 DNA sequence: TGTGCCAGCAGCTCTCAGGGAATAGCAAACACCGGGGAGCTGTTTTTT.

This clonotype was observed a few times. CDR3 nucleotide sequence: TGCAGCGTGACAAAGGGGCCCGGGACCAACCCTTACAATGAGCAGTTCTTC. It is translated as CSVTKGPGTNPYNEQFF. This rearrangement joins TRBV29-1 to TRBJ2-1; D is possibly TRBD1 or TRBD2 (5 bases each). In germline, CDR1 is SQVTM, CDR2 ANQGSEA. The CDR3 covers 17 residues. The germline V and J ends were trimmed by 6 bases and 4 bases, with 25 bases remaining between them.

This clonotype has only a few counts. The chain uses TRBV24-1 and TRBJ2-6; no firm D call. Germline CDR1 reads KGHDR; CDR2 reads SFDVKD. Between the trimmed V and J ends, which lost 0 bases and 2 bases, there was a span of 4 bases. The CDR3 length is 15 residues. The chain's CDR3 is CATSDLGAGANVLTF. CDR3 coding DNA: TGTGCCACCAGTGATTTGGGAGCTGGGGCCAACGTCCTGACTTTC.

This clonotype was observed at least ten times. The chain joins TRBV29-1 to TRBJ1-1, with a tentative D call TRBD1 (5 bases). CDR1 SQVTM and CDR2 ANQGSEA come from the germline V gene. This CDR3 is 15 amino acids long. V lost 6 bases and J lost 6, with 23 bases in between. The CDR3 protein is CSVSLVVQGSAEAFF. CDR3 sequence (DNA): TGCAGCGTATCCTTGGTGGTGCAGGGTAGCGCTGAAGCTTTCTTT.

This clonotype has a count of ten or more. The chain recombines TRBV5-1 with TRBJ1-1; D might be TRBD1 (5 bases). Between the trimmed V and J ends, which lost 5 bases and 2 bases, there was a span of 10 bases. The germline V gene has CDR1 SGHRS and CDR2 YFSETQ. The CDR3 is made up of 13 amino acids. In DNA, the CDR3 is TGCGCCAGCAGTTTGAGGGGCAACACTGAAGCTTTCTTT. It codes for CASSLRGNTEAFF.

The V and J genes are TRBV4-3 and TRBJ2-3; no definite D call. CDR1 and CDR2 from the germline V gene are LGHNA and YSLEER. The V end was cut by 1 base, the J end by 0 bases, with 17 bases between. The CDR3 loop spans 18 amino acids. The chain's CDR3 is CASSQARVGLPSTDTQYF. The CDR3 DNA reads as TGCGCCAGCAGCCAAGCCCGAGTCGGGCTCCCTAGCACAGATACGCAGTATTTT.

At least ten counts were recorded for this clonotype. The rearrangement uses TRBV10-2 and TRBJ2-3; D is possibly TRBD1 or TRBD2 (5 bases each). Germline lookup yields CDR1 WSHSY and CDR2 SAAADI. The CDR3 runs to 12 residues. Trimming shortened V by 5 bases and J by 11 bases, and 14 bases separated the two germline ends. Here the CDR3 reads CASSLLGVGQYF. The CDR3 region has the DNA TGCGCCAGCAGTCTACTGGGGGTGGGGCAGTATTTT.

This clonotype has ten or more counts. V is TRBV20-1 and J is TRBJ2-1; the D is unclear. With 2 bases removed from V and 1 base from J, the gap between germline ends came to 18 bases. This CDR3 region has 17 residues. The V gene's germline CDR1 is DFQATT and CDR2 SNEGSKA (reference sequence). CDR3 nucleotides: TGCAGTGCTAGAAAACTCGCCAACACCCCATCCTACAATGAGCAGTTCTTC. Translation gives CSARKLANTPSYNEQFF.

The table lists this clonotype with many counts. J is TRBJ2-5 and V is TRBV4-3; either TRBD1 or TRBD2 may supply D (5 bases each). Trimming stripped 3 bases from V and 5 bases from J, with 13 bases between. The CDR3 sequence is 14 residues long. Germline values: CDR1 LGHNA, CDR2 YSLEER. The CDR3 region has the DNA TGCGCCAGCAGCCAGGGACGAAGCGTGGAGACCCAGTACTTC. Translation gives CASSQGRSVETQYF.

This clonotype was counted a few times. V and J are TRBV5-5 and TRBJ1-3; the D gene is possibly TRBD1 (5 bases). The germline V and J ends were trimmed by 2 bases and 0 bases, with 9 bases remaining between them. CDR3 size: 15 residues. In germline, CDR1 is SGHKS, CDR2 YYEKEE (reference sequence). CDR3 sequence (DNA): TGTGCCAGCAGCTTATTAGGGGACTCTGGAAACACCATATATTTT. Protein product: CASSLLGDSGNTIYF. The full variable domain, rest sourced from reference TRBV5-5 and TRBJ1-3, is DAGVTQSPTHLIKTRGQQVTLRCSPISGHKSVSWYQQVLGQGPQFIFQYYEKEERGRGNFPDRFSARQFPNYSSELNVNALLLGDSALYLCASSLLGDSGNTIYFGEGSWLTVV.

This clonotype was counted a few times. J is TRBJ2-2 and V is TRBV7-2; 7 bases map to TRBD2. Germline V gene sequence: CDR1 SGHTA, CDR2 FQGNSA. This CDR3 comprises 13 residues. The trim removed 2 bases at V and 8 bases at J, leaving 2 bases unmatched. The CDR3 spells CASSLWREGELFF. The CDR3 DNA follows: TGTGCCAGCAGCTTATGGCGGGAGGGGGAGCTGTTTTTT.

This clonotype was seen a handful of times. The V gene is TRBV5-1, the J gene TRBJ2-5, with TRBD1 as a possible D gene (5 bases). The CDR3 runs 16 residues. The V gene's germline CDR1 is SGHRS and CDR2 YFSETQ. Trimming took off 4 bases at V and 5 bases at J, with 21 bases between the two ends. The CDR3 region has the DNA TGCGCCAGCAGCCGGGTAGGGGCCCCATCCCAGGAGACCCAGTACTTC. Protein product: CASSRVGAPSQETQYF.

This chain joins TRBV29-1 and TRBJ1-1; D call uncertain. Germline values: CDR1 SQVTM, CDR2 ANQGSEA. V shed 5 bases and J shed 6 bases, with 13 bases lying between them. The CDR3 is made up of 12 amino acids. The CDR3 DNA reads as TGCAGCGTTTCGGACCCCGGGGCTGAAGCTTTCTTT. As protein: CSVSDPGAEAFF.

This clonotype was counted a few times. This chain links TRBV6-5 with TRBJ1-1, with D maybe TRBD1 (6 bases). CDR3 size: 15 residues. V was trimmed by 0 bases and J by 2 bases, leaving 10 bases between them. The germline V gene has CDR1 MNHEY and CDR2 SVGAGI. The chain's CDR3 is CASSYSGGGNTEAFF. The CDR3 region has the DNA TGTGCCAGCAGTTACTCAGGTGGGGGCAACACTGAAGCTTTCTTT.

The chain uses TRBV20-1 and TRBJ2-5; 7 bases match TRBD1. Per the germline V gene, CDR1 is DFQATT and CDR2 is SNEGSKA (reference sequence). The CDR3 is 14 residues long. Losses at the gene ends were 0 bases for V and 3 bases for J; bases not matched to a gene: 4. CDR3 bases: TGCAGTGCTAGAGACCCTGGACAGGAAGAGACCCAGTACTTC. Translating it yields CSARDPGQEETQYF.

This clonotype was picked up a small number of times. The chain employs TRBV24-1 and TRBJ2-7; 13 nucleotides agree with TRBD2. Germline V lookup: CDR1 KGHDR, CDR2 SFDVKD. The CDR3 totals 16 residues. The V gene end was trimmed by 7 bases and the J gene end by 3 bases; junction bases not matched to a gene: 8. CDR3 nucleotides: TGTGCCACCAGACGTATGGGACTAGCGGGAAACTACGAGCAGTACTTC. Encoded protein: CATRRMGLAGNYEQYF.

Written as DNA, the CDR3 is TGTGCCAGCAGGTGGACAGGGGTCTATCAGCCCCAGCATTTT. As protein: CASRWTGVYQPQHF. The chain joins TRBV28 to TRBJ1-5; 9 nucleotides line up with TRBD1. Germline-derived CDR1 and CDR2 are MDHEN and SYDVKM. The V and J ends lost 6 bases and 5 bases, in that order; junction bases with no gene match: 5. The CDR3 runs 14 residues.

This clonotype was observed many times. The rearrangement joins TRBV9 to TRBJ2-7; 7 bases line up with TRBD2. J gave up 4 bases and V 2 bases, and 6 bases lay outside the gene matches. Germline assignment: CDR1 SGDLS and CDR2 YYNGEE. The CDR3 has 14 amino acids. In nucleotides, the CDR3 is TGTGCCAGCAGCGTCGCGGGAGCAAGTTACGAGCAGTACTTC. Protein: CASSVAGASYEQYF.

This clonotype was seen at least ten times. The chain uses TRBV12-3 or TRBV12-4 and TRBJ1-6; D uncertain. Trimming pared 5 bases from V and 3 bases from J, leaving 8 bases between. There are 14 residues in the CDR3. Here the CDR3 DNA reads TGTGCCAGCAGTCCGGACGGCTATAATTCACCCCTCCACTTT. This encodes CASSPDGYNSPLHF.